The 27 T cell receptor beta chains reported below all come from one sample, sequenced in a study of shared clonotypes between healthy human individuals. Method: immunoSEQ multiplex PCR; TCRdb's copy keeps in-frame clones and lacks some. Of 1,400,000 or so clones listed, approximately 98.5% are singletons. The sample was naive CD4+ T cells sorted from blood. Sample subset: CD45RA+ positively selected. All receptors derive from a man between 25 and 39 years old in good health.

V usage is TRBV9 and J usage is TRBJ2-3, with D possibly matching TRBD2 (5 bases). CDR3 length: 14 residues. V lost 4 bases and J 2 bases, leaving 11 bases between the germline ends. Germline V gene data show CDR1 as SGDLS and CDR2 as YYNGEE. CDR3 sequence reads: CASSPSGVTDTQYF. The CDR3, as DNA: TGTGCCAGCAGCCCAAGCGGAGTCACAGATACGCAGTATTTT.

CDR3: CAWRDTGADTQYF. DNA of the CDR3: TGTGCCTGGAGGGATACAGGGGCAGATACGCAGTATTTT. The V gene is TRBV30, the J gene TRBJ2-3; 7 nucleotides line up with TRBD1. Germline CDR1 and CDR2: GTSNPN and SVGIG (reference sequence). This CDR3 contains 13 residues. V dropped 3 bases and J dropped 4; count of bases not matched to a gene: 4.

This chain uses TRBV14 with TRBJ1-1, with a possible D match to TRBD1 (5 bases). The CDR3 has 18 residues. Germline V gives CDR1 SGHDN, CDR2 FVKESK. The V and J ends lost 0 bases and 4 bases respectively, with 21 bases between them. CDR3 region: CASSQEFWSGPGATEAFF. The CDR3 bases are TGTGCCAGCAGCCAAGAGTTCTGGTCAGGCCCCGGGGCCACTGAAGCTTTCTTT.

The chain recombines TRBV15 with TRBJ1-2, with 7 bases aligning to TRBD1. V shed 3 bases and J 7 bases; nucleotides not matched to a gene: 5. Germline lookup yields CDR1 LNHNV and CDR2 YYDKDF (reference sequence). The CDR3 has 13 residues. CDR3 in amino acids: CATSREGASGYTF. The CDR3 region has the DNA TGTGCCACCAGCAGGGAGGGGGCTTCTGGCTACACCTTC.

The CDR3 spells CACLPGQLTGELFF. The CDR3 DNA is TGTGCCTGCTTACCGGGACAATTAACCGGGGAGCTGTTTTTT. V gene TRBV28 combines with J gene TRBJ2-2, with a tentative D call TRBD1 (6 bases). The CDR3 totals 14 residues. The V end was cut by 11 bases, the J end by 5 bases, with 18 bases between. Germline loops: CDR1 MDHEN, CDR2 SYDVKM.

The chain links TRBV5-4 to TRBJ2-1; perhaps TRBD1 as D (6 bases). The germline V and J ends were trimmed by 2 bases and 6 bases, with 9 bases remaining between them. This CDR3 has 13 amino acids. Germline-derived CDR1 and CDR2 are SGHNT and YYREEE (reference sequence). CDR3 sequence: CASSFSDSNEQFF. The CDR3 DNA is TGTGCCAGCAGCTTCTCGGACAGCAATGAGCAGTTCTTC.

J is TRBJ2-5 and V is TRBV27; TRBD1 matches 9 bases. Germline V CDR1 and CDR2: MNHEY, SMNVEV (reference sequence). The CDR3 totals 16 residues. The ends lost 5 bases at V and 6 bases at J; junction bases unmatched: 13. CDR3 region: CASSESGTGRRKTQYF. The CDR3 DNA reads TGTGCCAGCAGTGAATCCGGGACAGGGCGGAGGAAGACCCAGTACTTC.

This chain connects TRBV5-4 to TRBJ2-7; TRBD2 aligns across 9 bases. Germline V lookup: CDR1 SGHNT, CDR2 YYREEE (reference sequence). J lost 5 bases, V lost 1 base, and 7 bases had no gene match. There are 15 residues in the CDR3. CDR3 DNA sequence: TGTGCCAGCAGCTTGTGGCTAGCGGGATCCCACGAGCAGTACTTC. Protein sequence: CASSLWLAGSHEQYF.

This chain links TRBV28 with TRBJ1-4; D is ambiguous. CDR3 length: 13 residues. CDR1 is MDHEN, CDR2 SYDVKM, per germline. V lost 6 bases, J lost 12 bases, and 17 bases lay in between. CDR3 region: CASSLTKTMELFF. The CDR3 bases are TGTGCCAGCAGCTTGACAAAGACTATGGAACTGTTTTTT.

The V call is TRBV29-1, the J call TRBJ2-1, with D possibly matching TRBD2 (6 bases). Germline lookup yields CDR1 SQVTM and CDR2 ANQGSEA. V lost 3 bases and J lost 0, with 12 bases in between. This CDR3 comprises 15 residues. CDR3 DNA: TGCAGCGTTGAGGAGGGACTCAGCTCCTACAATGAGCAGTTCTTC. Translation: CSVEEGLSSYNEQFF.

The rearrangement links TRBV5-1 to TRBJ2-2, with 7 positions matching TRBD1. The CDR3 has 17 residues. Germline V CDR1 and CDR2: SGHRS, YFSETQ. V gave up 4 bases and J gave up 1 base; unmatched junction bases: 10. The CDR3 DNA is TGCGCCAGCAGCCGGGACAGCAATAAAAGGAACACCGGGGAGCTGTTTTTT. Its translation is CASSRDSNKRNTGELFF. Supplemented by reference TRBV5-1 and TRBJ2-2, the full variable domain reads KAGVTQTPRYLIKTRGQQVTLSCSPISGHRSVSWYQQTPGQGLQFLFEYFSETQRNKGNFPGRFSGRQFSNSRSEMNVSTLELGDSALYLCASSRDSNKRNTGELFFGEGSRLTVL.

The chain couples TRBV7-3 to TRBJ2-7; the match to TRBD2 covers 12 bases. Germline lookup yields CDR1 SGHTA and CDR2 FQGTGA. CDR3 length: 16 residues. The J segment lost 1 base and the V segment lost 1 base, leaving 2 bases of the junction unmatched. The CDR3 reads CASSLRLAGGSYEQYF. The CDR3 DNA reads TGTGCCAGCAGCTTAAGGCTAGCGGGAGGGTCCTACGAGCAGTACTTC.

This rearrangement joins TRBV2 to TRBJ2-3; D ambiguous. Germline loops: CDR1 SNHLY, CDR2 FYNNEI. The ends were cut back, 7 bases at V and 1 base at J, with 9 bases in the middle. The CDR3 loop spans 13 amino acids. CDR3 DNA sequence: TGTGCCAGCATGCCGTCAGGCACAGATACGCAGTATTTT. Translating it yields CASMPSGTDTQYF. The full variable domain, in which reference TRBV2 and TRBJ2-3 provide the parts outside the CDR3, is EPEVTQTPSHQVTQMGQEVILRCVPISNHLYFYWYRQILGQKVEFLVSFYNNEISEKSEIFDDQFSVERPDGSNFTLKIRSTKLEDSAMYFCASMPSGTDTQYFGPGTRLTVL.

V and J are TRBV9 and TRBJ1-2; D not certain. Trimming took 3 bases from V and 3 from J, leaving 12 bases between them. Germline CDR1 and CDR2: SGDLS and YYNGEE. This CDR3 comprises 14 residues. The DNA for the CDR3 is TGTGCCAGCAGCGCCGAAACGAGGGACTATGGCTACACCTTC. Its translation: CASSAETRDYGYTF.

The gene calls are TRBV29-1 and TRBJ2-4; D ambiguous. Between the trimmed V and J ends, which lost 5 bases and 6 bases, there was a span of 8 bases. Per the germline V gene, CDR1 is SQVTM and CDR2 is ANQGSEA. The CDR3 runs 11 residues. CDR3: CSVMAGNIQYF. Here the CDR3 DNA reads TGCAGCGTTATGGCCGGAAACATTCAGTACTTC.

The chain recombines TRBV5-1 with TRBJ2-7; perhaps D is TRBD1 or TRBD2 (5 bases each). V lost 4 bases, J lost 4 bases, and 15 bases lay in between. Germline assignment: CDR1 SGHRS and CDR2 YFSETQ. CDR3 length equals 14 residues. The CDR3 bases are TGCGCCAGCAGCGCCAGTGGGGACCGGTACGAGCAGTACTTC. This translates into CASSASGDRYEQYF.

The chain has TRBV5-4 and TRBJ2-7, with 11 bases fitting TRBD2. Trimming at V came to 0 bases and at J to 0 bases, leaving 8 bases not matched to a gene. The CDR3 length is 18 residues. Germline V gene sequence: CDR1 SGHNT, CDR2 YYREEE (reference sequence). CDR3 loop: CASSLAGSSGGSSYEQYF. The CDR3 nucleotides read TGTGCCAGCAGCTTGGCCGGCTCTAGCGGGGGGAGCTCCTACGAGCAGTACTTC. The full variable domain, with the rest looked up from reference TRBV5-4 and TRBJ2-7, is ETGVTQSPTHLIKTRGQQVTLRCSSQSGHNTVSWYQQALGQGPQFIFQYYREEENGRGNFPPRFSGLQFPNYSSELNVNALELDDSALYLCASSLAGSSGGSSYEQYFGPGTRLTVT.

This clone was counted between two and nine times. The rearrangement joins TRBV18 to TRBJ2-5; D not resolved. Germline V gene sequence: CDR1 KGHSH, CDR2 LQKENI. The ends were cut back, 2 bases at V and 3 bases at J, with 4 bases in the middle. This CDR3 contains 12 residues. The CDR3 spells CASSPKEETQYF. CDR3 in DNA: TGTGCCAGCTCACCAAAGGAAGAGACCCAGTACTTC.

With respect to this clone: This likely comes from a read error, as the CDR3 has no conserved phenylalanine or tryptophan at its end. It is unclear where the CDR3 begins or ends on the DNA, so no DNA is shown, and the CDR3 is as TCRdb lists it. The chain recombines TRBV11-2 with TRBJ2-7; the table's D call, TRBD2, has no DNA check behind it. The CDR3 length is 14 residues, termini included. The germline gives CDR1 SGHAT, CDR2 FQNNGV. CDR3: CASSLERGGTTVLT.

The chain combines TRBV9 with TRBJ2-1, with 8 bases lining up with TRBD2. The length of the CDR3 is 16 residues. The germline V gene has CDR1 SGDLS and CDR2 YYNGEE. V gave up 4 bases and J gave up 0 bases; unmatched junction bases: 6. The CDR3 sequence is CASSISSGPSYNEQFF. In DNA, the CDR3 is TGTGCCAGCAGCATCTCTAGCGGGCCCTCCTACAATGAGCAGTTCTTC.

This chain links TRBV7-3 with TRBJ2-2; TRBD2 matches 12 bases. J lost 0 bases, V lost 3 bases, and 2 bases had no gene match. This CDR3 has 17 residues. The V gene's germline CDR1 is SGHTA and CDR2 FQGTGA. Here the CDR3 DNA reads TGTGCCAGCAGCTTTCGACTAGCGGGAGCGAACACCGGGGAGCTGTTTTTT. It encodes CASSFRLAGANTGELFF. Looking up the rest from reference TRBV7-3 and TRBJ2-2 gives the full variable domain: GAGVSQTPSNKVTEKGKYVELRCDPISGHTALYWYRQSLGQGPEFLIYFQGTGAADDSGLPNDRFFAVRPEGSVSTLKIQRTERGDSAVYLCASSFRLAGANTGELFFGEGSRLTVL.

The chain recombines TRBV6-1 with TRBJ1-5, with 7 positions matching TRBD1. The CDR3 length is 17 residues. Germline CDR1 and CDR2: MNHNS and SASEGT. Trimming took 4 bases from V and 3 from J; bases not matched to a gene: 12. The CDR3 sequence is CASSGLLAGQANQPQHF. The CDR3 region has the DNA TGTGCCAGCAGTGGCCTTTTAGCTGGACAGGCCAATCAGCCCCAGCATTTT.

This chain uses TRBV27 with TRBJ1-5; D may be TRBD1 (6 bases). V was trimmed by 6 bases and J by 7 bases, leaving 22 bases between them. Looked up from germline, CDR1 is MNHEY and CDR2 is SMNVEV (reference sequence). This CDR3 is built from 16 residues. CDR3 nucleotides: TGTGCCAGCAGCCCTTGGGGACTACAGGGTCCCCAGCCCCAGCATTTT. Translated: CASSPWGLQGPQPQHF.

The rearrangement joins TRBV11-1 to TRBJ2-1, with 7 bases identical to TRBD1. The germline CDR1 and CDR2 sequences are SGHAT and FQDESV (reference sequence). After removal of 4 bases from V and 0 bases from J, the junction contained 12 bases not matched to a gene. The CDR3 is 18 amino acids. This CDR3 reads CASSSPSPTGVSYNEQFF. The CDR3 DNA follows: TGTGCCAGCAGCTCCCCCTCACCCACAGGGGTCTCCTACAATGAGCAGTTCTTC.

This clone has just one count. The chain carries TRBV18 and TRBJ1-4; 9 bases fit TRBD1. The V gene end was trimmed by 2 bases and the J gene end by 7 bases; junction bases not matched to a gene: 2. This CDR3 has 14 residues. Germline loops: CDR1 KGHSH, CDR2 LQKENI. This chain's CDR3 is CASSPRDRAEKLFF. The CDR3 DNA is TGTGCCAGCTCACCAAGGGACAGGGCTGAAAAACTGTTTTTT.

The CDR3 coding sequence is TGTGCCAGCAGCGGACAGGGTCTAGAGGGAAACACCATATATTTT. This gives the protein CASSGQGLEGNTIYF. The chain employs TRBV9 and TRBJ1-3, with 7 bases matching TRBD1. The CDR3 has 15 residues. J was trimmed by 4 bases and V by 3 bases; bases with no gene match: 7. The germline gives CDR1 SGDLS, CDR2 YYNGEE. The entire variable domain, with the rest obtained from reference TRBV9 and TRBJ1-3, is as follows: DSGVTQTPKHLITATGQRVTLRCSPRSGDLSVYWYQQSLDQGLQFLIQYYNGEERAKGNILERFSAQQFPDLHSELNLSSLELGDSALYFCASSGQGLEGNTIYFGEGSWLTVV.

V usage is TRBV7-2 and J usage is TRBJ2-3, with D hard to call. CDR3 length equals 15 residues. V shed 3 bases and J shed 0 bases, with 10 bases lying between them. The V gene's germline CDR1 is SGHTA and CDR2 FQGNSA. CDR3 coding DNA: TGTGCCAGCAGCTTTACCAGGATAAGCACAGATACGCAGTATTTT. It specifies CASSFTRISTDTQYF.